A selection of T cell receptor beta chains follows, all from one sample in a study of memory CD4+ T cells and cytomegalovirus serostatus. The repertoire was sequenced with immunoSEQ multiplex PCR; TCRdb's copy has only in-frame clones and lacks some. Counted here are about 75,000 clones, roughly 78% occurring once; the ten biggest clones make up approximately 2.8%. Sequencing input: memory CD4+ T cells from blood. The receptors originated from an adult in good health and CMV-seropositive. Each CDR3 is given with its conserved first and last residue. The order of the fields is V gene, clone size, J gene, D gene, CDR3 protein, CDR3 DNA. D genes are given only for firm matches. The listing skips clone size in some rows; elsewhere it reads once, few, many or a size class.

>TRBV5-1|.|TRBJ1-2|.
CASSIQSRDYGYTF
TGCGCCAGCAGCATACAGTCTCGCGACTATGGCTACACCTTC
>TRBV6-5|.|TRBJ2-5|.
CASTPGGAETQYF
TGTGCCAGCACCCCTGGTGGAGCCGAGACCCAGTACTTC
>TRBV18|.|TRBJ2-3|.
CASSPPGTDTQYF
TGTGCCAGCTCACCACCGGGAACAGATACGCAGTATTTT
>TRBV7-2|few|TRBJ1-2|.
CASSLAKGEWYGYTF
TGTGCCAGCAGCTTAGCGAAGGGGGAGTGGTATGGCTACACCTTC
>TRBV15|few|TRBJ1-5|.
CATSRPLTGKGNQPQHF
TGTGCCACCAGCAGACCCCTCACAGGGAAGGGCAATCAGCCCCAGCATTTT
>TRBV10-1|.|TRBJ2-3|TRBD1
CASMRDRGDTQYF
TGCGCCAGCATGCGGGACAGGGGGGATACGCAGTATTTT
>TRBV30|.|TRBJ1-3|.
CAWSVGQSGNTIYF
TGTGCCTGGAGTGTTGGACAGTCTGGAAACACCATATATTTT
>TRBV5-1|.|TRBJ1-1|TRBD1
CASSGQGWVTEAFF
TGCGCCAGCAGCGGACAGGGGTGGGTCACTGAAGCTTTCTTT
>TRBV6-1|.|TRBJ1-5|.
CASSEALGDGNQPQHF
TGTGCCAGCAGTGAAGCGCTGGGGGATGGAAATCAGCCCCAGCATTTT
>TRBV5-3|.|TRBJ2-3|TRBD2
CARQREPTSTDTQYF
TGTGCCAGGCAGCGGGAACCCACTAGCACAGATACGCAGTATTTT
>TRBV4-1|.|TRBJ1-5|.
CASSQGFPPSNQPQHF
TGCGCCAGCAGCCAAGGATTTCCGCCGTCGAATCAGCCCCAGCATTTT
>TRBV19|.|TRBJ1-2|.
CASSTPGLGGGYTF
TGTGCCAGTAGTACCCCTGGTCTCGGGGGCGGCTACACCTTC
>TRBV13|.|TRBJ2-3|TRBD2
CASSGGGGDTQYF
TGTGCCAGCAGCGGCGGGGGGGGAGATACGCAGTATTTT
>TRBV11-2|.|TRBJ1-2|.
CASSPAAEPLGYGYTF
TGTGCCAGCAGTCCGGCGGCGGAGCCCCTAGGCTATGGCTACACCTTC
>TRBV2|.|TRBJ2-7|TRBD2
CASTLLAGAYEQYF
TGTGCCAGCACTCTACTAGCGGGGGCCTACGAGCAGTACTTC
>TRBV11-2|.|TRBJ2-3|TRBD2
CASSPKTSGGSDTQYF
TGTGCCAGCAGCCCGAAGACTAGCGGGGGCTCAGATACGCAGTATTTT
>TRBV7-9|.|TRBJ2-1|TRBD2
CASSSLAGIYNEQFF
TGTGCCAGCAGCTCCCTAGCGGGGATCTACAATGAGCAGTTCTTC
>TRBV27|.|TRBJ1-5|.
CATGPLGNSNQPQHF
TGTGCCACCGGGCCTCTCGGGAATAGCAATCAGCCCCAGCATTTT
>TRBV10-3|once|TRBJ1-2|.
CAISELWSPAGPQGYTF
TGTGCCATCAGTGAGTTATGGTCCCCGGCGGGGCCCCAGGGCTACACCTTC
>TRBV28|.|TRBJ2-7|TRBD2
CASTGGTGFYEQYF
TGTGCCAGCACCGGGGGGACGGGATTCTACGAGCAGTACTTC
>TRBV19|.|TRBJ1-4|TRBD1
CASSTDRGLSNEKLFF
TGTGCCAGTAGCACAGACAGGGGATTATCTAATGAAAAACTGTTTTTT
>TRBV12-5|.|TRBJ2-6|.
CASANSGANVLTF
TGTGCTAGCGCGAACTCTGGGGCCAACGTCCTGACTTTC
>TRBV27|.|TRBJ1-5|.
CASSSVRESNQPQHF
TGTGCCAGCAGTTCGGTACGGGAATCCAATCAGCCCCAGCATTTT
>TRBV30|.|TRBJ1-1|.
CAWRKTQGSAFF
TGTGCCTGGAGGAAAACACAGGGATCTGCTTTCTTT
>TRBV15|few|TRBJ2-3|.
CATSRVTFISTDTQYF
TGTGCCACCAGCAGAGTGACCTTCATTAGCACAGATACGCAGTATTTT
>TRBV15|few|TRBJ2-1|TRBD2
CATSRDGLAGNEQFF
TGTGCCACCAGCAGAGACGGACTAGCGGGCAATGAGCAGTTCTTC
>TRBV7-2|few|TRBJ1-2|.
CASSLRFGYGYTF
TGTGCCAGCAGCTTAAGGTTCGGCTATGGCTACACCTTC
>TRBV19|once|TRBJ2-5|.
CASSLKARETQYF
TGTGCCAGTTCGCTTAAAGCACGGGAGACCCAGTACTTC
>TRBV30|.|TRBJ1-5|.
CAWTRDNGNQPQHF
TGTGCCTGGACCCGGGACAATGGCAATCAGCCCCAGCATTTT
>TRBV10-3|.|TRBJ1-2|.
CAISEATGGYTF
TGTGCCATCAGTGAGGCCACTGGTGGCTACACCTTC
>TRBV7-9|.|TRBJ1-1|.
CASSQRQTNTEAFF
TGTGCCAGCAGTCAACGACAGACGAACACTGAAGCTTTCTTT
>TRBV11-2|.|TRBJ1-1|.
CASSSSPWNTEAFF
TGTGCCAGCAGCTCCTCACCTTGGAACACTGAAGCTTTCTTT
>TRBV28|few|TRBJ2-3|.
CASSLKDTQYF
TGTGCCAGCAGTTTAAAAGATACGCAGTATTTT
>TRBV7-9|.|TRBJ1-2|.
CASSFGGDYGYTF
TGTGCCAGCAGCTTTGGGGGAGATTATGGCTACACCTTC
>TRBV10-3|.|TRBJ2-1|.
CAISESAQGSNEQFF
TGTGCCATCAGTGAGTCGGCCCAGGGTTCCAATGAGCAGTTCTTC
>TRBV29-1|.|TRBJ2-2|.
CSVGLTYTGELFF
TGCAGCGTTGGACTAACTTACACCGGGGAGCTGTTTTTT
>TRBV4-3|.|TRBJ2-1|TRBD2
CASSQEWLAGRLVVYNEQFF
TGCGCCAGCAGCCAAGAGTGGCTAGCGGGACGGCTCGTGGTCTACAATGAGCAGTTCTTC
>TRBV9|.|TRBJ2-5|TRBD2
CASSVEGTSLFETQYF
TGTGCCAGCAGCGTAGAGGGGACTAGCTTATTTGAGACCCAGTACTTC
>TRBV18|.|TRBJ1-5|TRBD1
CASSIGTDNQPQHF
TGTGCCAGCTCAATAGGGACAGACAATCAGCCCCAGCATTTT
>TRBV6-5|.|TRBJ1-1|.
CASSSDRWGVRTEAFF
TGTGCCAGCAGTTCCGACAGGTGGGGGGTGCGCACTGAAGCTTTCTTT
>TRBV6-4|once|TRBJ1-5|TRBD1
CASSEDRGQPQHF
TGTGCCAGCAGTGAGGACAGGGGACAGCCCCAGCATTTT
>TRBV7-8|few|TRBJ2-5|TRBD2
CASSRLSGLAGETQYF
TGTGCCAGCAGCCGCCTCTCAGGACTAGCGGGCGAGACCCAGTACTTC
>TRBV5-1|.|TRBJ1-2|.
CASSFNRDTYGYTF
TGCGCCAGCAGCTTCAACCGGGACACCTATGGCTACACCTTC
>TRBV4-2|.|TRBJ1-2|.
CASSLRSSGYGYTF
TGTGCCAGCAGCCTAAGGAGCTCGGGCTATGGCTACACCTTC
>TRBV6-1|once|TRBJ2-3|.
CASSFFHGADTQYF
TGTGCCAGCAGCTTTTTTCATGGGGCAGATACGCAGTATTTT
>TRBV7-2|once|TRBJ1-2|.
CASRPGGTGGYTF
TGTGCCAGCAGACCGGGGGGGACCGGGGGCTACACCTTC
>TRBV10-3|.|TRBJ1-2|.
CAISVNDNYGYTF
TGTGCCATCAGTGTCAATGATAACTATGGCTACACCTTC
>TRBV7-9|.|TRBJ1-1|.
CASSLLTAEAFF
TGTGCCAGCAGCTTATTGACCGCGGAGGCTTTCTTT
>TRBV5-1|.|TRBJ2-5|.
CASSLGGTEETQYF
TGCGCCAGCAGCTTAGGCGGGACCGAAGAGACCCAGTACTTC
>TRBV30|.|TRBJ2-3|.
CAWSAHTLTDTQYF
TGTGCCTGGAGTGCCCACACACTCACAGATACGCAGTATTTT
>TRBV27|.|TRBJ1-2|.
CASSVQLSSNYGYTF
TGTGCCAGCAGTGTACAGCTATCTAGTAACTATGGCTACACCTTC
>TRBV19|.|TRBJ1-1|.
CASMGRLNTEAFF
TGTGCCAGTATGGGCCGGCTGAACACTGAAGCTTTCTTT
>TRBV29-1|.|TRBJ1-1|.
CSTHRVIENTEAFF
TGCAGCACTCACCGGGTTATTGAGAACACTGAAGCTTTCTTT
>TRBV18|few|TRBJ1-2|TRBD1
CASSPPTGIYGYTF
TGTGCCAGCTCCCCGCCGACAGGGATTTATGGCTACACCTTC
>TRBV9|.|TRBJ2-1|.
CASSAPEPYNEQFF
TGTGCCAGCAGCGCCCCGGAGCCTTACAATGAGCAGTTCTTC